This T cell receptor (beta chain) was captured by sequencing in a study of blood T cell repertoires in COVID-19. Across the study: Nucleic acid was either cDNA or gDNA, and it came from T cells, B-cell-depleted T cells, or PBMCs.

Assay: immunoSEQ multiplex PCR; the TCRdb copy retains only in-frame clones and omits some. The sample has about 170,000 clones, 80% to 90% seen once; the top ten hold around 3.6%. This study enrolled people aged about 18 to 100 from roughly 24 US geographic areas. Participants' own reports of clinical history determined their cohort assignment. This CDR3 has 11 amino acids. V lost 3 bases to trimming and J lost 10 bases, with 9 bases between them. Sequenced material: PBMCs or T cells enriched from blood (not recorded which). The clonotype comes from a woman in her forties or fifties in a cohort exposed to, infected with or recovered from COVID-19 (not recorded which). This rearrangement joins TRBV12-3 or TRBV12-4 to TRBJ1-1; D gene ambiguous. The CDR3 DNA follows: TGTGCCAGCAGTTTGGCAGGCCCAGCTTTCTTT. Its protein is CASSLAGPAFF.